A single sample gave rise to the 28 T cell receptor beta chains below, sequenced in a study of blood T cells in healthy people across ages. The use of a sample-barcoded 5' primer and a J-beta primer mix characterized a second PCR of roughly 6 to 11 cycles. TCRdb called the 5' RACE reads again in MiXCR, with one record for every CDR3 protein. The table has nearly 1 million distinct CDR3 sequences, just over 50% seen once; the top ten hold 20% to 25%. The specimen sequenced was blood. The receptors shown here come from a woman aged 55-70 years in good health.

The chain is built from TRBV5-1 and TRBJ2-3; 14 nucleotides match TRBD2. This CDR3 has 18 residues. With 1 base clipped from V and 2 bases from J, the junction kept 6 bases outside the gene matches. In germline, CDR1 is SGHRS, CDR2 YFSETQ. CDR3 in DNA: TGCGCCAGCAGCTTGACCGGGACTAGCGGGAGATACACAGATACGCAGTATTTT. This codes for CASSLTGTSGRYTDTQYF. Together with reference TRBV5-1 and TRBJ2-3, the CDR3 gives the full variable domain: KAGVTQTPRYLIKTRGQQVTLSCSPISGHRSVSWYQQTPGQGLQFLFEYFSETQRNKGNFPGRFSGRQFSNSRSEMNVSTLELGDSALYLCASSLTGTSGRYTDTQYFGPGTRLTVL.

The chain combines TRBV12-3 or TRBV12-4 with TRBJ2-3; D gene ambiguous. The CDR3 is made up of 12 amino acids. V lost 2 bases and J lost 4, with 4 bases in between. The CDR3 region is CASSLFSDTQYF. The CDR3 region has the DNA TGTGCCAGCAGTTTATTTTCAGATACGCAGTATTTT.

This clonotype was observed a few times. The V gene is TRBV7-2, the J gene TRBJ2-3; possible D gene TRBD2, 6 bases. V lost 2 bases to trimming and J lost 5 bases, with 14 bases between them. This CDR3 has 15 amino acids. Germline CDR1 is SGHTA and CDR2 is FQGNSA. In DNA form, the CDR3 reads TGTGCCAGCAGCTTAAACCCAGCGACTAGAGATACGCAGTATTTT. Translated: CASSLNPATRDTQYF.

The V gene is TRBV28, the J gene TRBJ1-2; D is unresolved. Germline assignment: CDR1 MDHEN and CDR2 SYDVKM. V was shortened by 5 bases and J by 2 bases, with 15 bases between the two germline ends. CDR3 length: 15 residues. This chain's CDR3 is CASSPPNDGNYGYTF. The CDR3 DNA follows: TGTGCCAGCAGTCCCCCGAATGACGGGAACTATGGCTACACCTTC.

The V call is TRBV20-1, the J call TRBJ2-1; no firm D call. The CDR3 is made up of 12 amino acids. Trimming pared 0 bases from V and 7 bases from J, leaving 7 bases between. CDR1 and CDR2 from the germline V gene are DFQATT and SNEGSKA (reference sequence). The CDR3 here is CSARDGFNEQFF. CDR3 nucleotides: TGCAGTGCTAGAGATGGATTTAATGAGCAGTTCTTC.

This chain's CDR3 is CASSGLAGAFNEQFF. The CDR3 nucleotides are TGTGCCAGCAGTGGTCTAGCGGGAGCTTTCAATGAGCAGTTCTTC. The rearrangement uses TRBV2 and TRBJ2-1; TRBD2 agrees at 10 bases. Germline V gene lookup returns CDR1 SNHLY and CDR2 FYNNEI. Trimming removed 4 bases from V and 6 bases from J; junction bases left unmatched: 6. The CDR3 runs 15 residues.

V is TRBV7-9 and J is TRBJ2-7; 11 bases align to TRBD2. This CDR3 region has 15 residues. V lost 5 bases, J lost 4 bases, and 7 bases stayed unmatched. Per the germline V gene, CDR1 is SEHNR and CDR2 is FQNEAQ (reference sequence). The CDR3 DNA is TGTGCCAGCAGCCCAAGGACTAGCGGGTGGTACGAGCAGTACTTC. Translated, it gives CASSPRTSGWYEQYF. Using reference TRBV7-9 and TRBJ2-7 for the parts outside the CDR3, the full variable domain is DTGVSQNPRHKITKRGQNVTFRCDPISEHNRLYWYRQTLGQGPEFLTYFQNEAQLEKSRLLSDRFSAERPKGSFSTLEIQRTEQGDSAMYLCASSPRTSGWYEQYFGPGTRLTVT.

The chain recombines TRBV7-2 with TRBJ2-1; 10 bases fit TRBD1. CDR1 and CDR2 from the germline V gene are SGHTA and FQGNSA. This CDR3 comprises 14 residues. Unmatched junction bases numbered 4, after V lost 5 bases and J lost 6 bases. The CDR3 loop reads CASSRTGGTNEQFF. In DNA, the CDR3 is TGTGCCAGCAGCCGGACAGGGGGGACCAATGAGCAGTTCTTC.

The genes are TRBV5-1 and TRBJ1-6; 10 positions match TRBD1. The CDR3 length is 15 residues. The V gene's germline CDR1 is SGHRS and CDR2 YFSETQ. Losses at the gene ends were 5 bases for V and 10 bases for J; bases not matched to a gene: 9. In DNA form, the CDR3 reads TGCGCCAGCAGACTCCAGGACAGGGGGGCATCACCCCTCCACTTT. Protein sequence: CASRLQDRGASPLHF.

The V call is TRBV12-3 or TRBV12-4, the J call TRBJ1-1, with 9 bases fitting TRBD1. Germline trimming cut 5 bases from V and 8 bases from J; bases unmatched to any gene: 6. The CDR3 is 13 amino acids. DNA of the CDR3: TGTGCCAGCAGTACATGGACAGGGGCAGAAGCTTTCTTT. As protein: CASSTWTGAEAFF.

This chain connects TRBV5-1 to TRBJ2-3; the match to TRBD1 covers 7 bases. The germline V gene encodes CDR1 SGHRS and CDR2 YFSETQ. V lost 4 bases, J lost 2 bases, and 10 bases stayed unmatched. The CDR3 covers 16 residues. Here the CDR3 DNA reads TGCGCCAGCAGCCCAAGAACAGGGGCCAACACAGATACGCAGTATTTT. Its translation is CASSPRTGANTDTQYF.

The chain uses TRBV6-2 or TRBV6-3 and TRBJ2-6; D is unclear. The CDR3 length is 13 residues. Germline-derived CDR1 and CDR2 are MNHEY and SVGEGT. As DNA, the CDR3 is TGTGCTGAGGCCGGCTCTGGGGCCAACGTCCTGACTTTC. Protein sequence: CAEAGSGANVLTF.

This clonotype has just a few counts. The chain couples TRBV7-2 to TRBJ1-4; D call uncertain. Trimming took 5 bases from V and 5 from J, leaving 9 bases between them. The CDR3 has 13 amino acids. CDR1 and CDR2 (germline): SGHTA, FQGNSA. The DNA of the CDR3 is TGTGCCAGCAGCCCCCGGTGGAATGAAAAACTGTTTTTT. As protein: CASSPRWNEKLFF. The variable domain in full, completed from reference TRBV7-2 and TRBJ1-4, reads GAGVSQSPSNKVTEKGKDVELRCDPISGHTALYWYRQSLGQGLEFLIYFQGNSAPDKSGLPSDRFSAERTGGSVSTLTIQRTQQEDSAVYLCASSPRWNEKLFFGSGTQLSVL.

This clonotype was recorded a few times. The chain recombines TRBV5-1 with TRBJ2-7; TRBD2 aligns across 11 bases. V shed 2 bases, J shed 10 bases, and the junction held 14 bases outside the gene matches. The CDR3 covers 16 residues. In germline, CDR1 is SGHRS, CDR2 YFSETQ. The CDR3 reads CASSFSTSGDRSSQYF. DNA of the CDR3: TGCGCCAGCAGCTTCTCGACTAGCGGGGACAGGTCGTCCCAGTACTTC.

This chain joins TRBV11-2 and TRBJ1-1; no firm D call. Germline V CDR1 and CDR2: SGHAT, FQNNGV. CDR3 size: 13 residues. V was shortened by 0 bases and J by 5 bases, with 7 bases between the two germline ends. CDR3 region: CASSLETDTEAFF. DNA of the CDR3: TGTGCCAGCAGCTTAGAGACGGATACTGAAGCTTTCTTT.

The V and J genes are TRBV7-3 and TRBJ2-5, with 8 bases that match TRBD2. The DNA matches TRBJ2-1 better at its end, which makes the J call doubtful. Germline V gene sequence: CDR1 SGHTA, CDR2 FQGTGA. CDR3 length: 16 residues. Written as DNA, the CDR3 is TGTGCCAGCAGCTTACAACTGGCCGGGAGGGCCGGTGAGCAGTTCTTC. Translated: CASSLQLAGRAGEQFF.

The chain joins TRBV28 to TRBJ2-5; D may correspond to TRBD1 or TRBD2 (5 bases each). CDR1 is MDHEN and CDR2 is SYDVKM in the germline V gene. The CDR3 covers 15 residues. Trimming stripped 4 bases from V and 1 base from J, with 13 bases between. Here the CDR3 DNA reads TGTGCCAGCAGTTGGACGGGACCCACCCAAGAGACCCAGTACTTC. As protein: CASSWTGPTQETQYF. Variable domain in full (rest from reference TRBV28 and TRBJ2-5): DVKVTQSSRYLVKRTGEKVFLECVQDMDHENMFWYRQDPGLGLRLIYFSYDVKMKEKGDIPEGYSVSREKKERFSLILESASTNQTSMYLCASSWTGPTQETQYFGPGTRLLVL.

V usage is TRBV29-1 and J usage is TRBJ2-5; 8 nucleotides align to TRBD1. The CDR3 spans 14 residues. V lost 6 bases, J lost 3 bases, and 9 bases stayed unmatched. CDR1 is SQVTM and CDR2 is ANQGSEA in the germline V gene. The CDR3 reads CSVDLTGGKETQYF. CDR3 nucleotides: TGCAGCGTCGACCTAACAGGGGGTAAAGAGACCCAGTACTTC.

A word on this clonotype: One end of the junction does not line up with germline, which may come from a read error. V is TRBV4-1 and J is TRBJ1-2, with D tentatively TRBD1 (5 bases). Germline V gene sequence: CDR1 MGHRA, CDR2 YSYEKL. The CDR3 runs to 14 residues. Here the CDR3 DNA reads TGCGCCAGCAGCCAAGTGGGGGGAAACTATAGCTACACCTTC. This codes for CASSQVGGNYSYTF.

J is TRBJ2-4 and V is TRBV7-2; 8 nucleotides line up with TRBD2. The closer fit of TRBJ2-7 to the DNA end suggests the J call may be wrong. Germline V gives CDR1 SGHTA, CDR2 FQGNSA. The CDR3 consists of 17 residues. The CDR3 spells CASSLVFQSGSSYEQYF. The CDR3 DNA follows: TGTGCCAGCAGCTTAGTATTTCAGAGCGGGAGCTCCTACGAGCAGTACTTC.

The rearrangement joins TRBV5-1 to TRBJ2-3; a possible D gene is TRBD1 (6 bases). Germline V gives CDR1 SGHRS, CDR2 YFSETQ. V lost 4 bases, J lost 2 bases, and 11 bases lay in between. The CDR3 has 14 residues. The CDR3 reads CASSRDTNTDTQYF. CDR3 bases: TGCGCCAGCAGCCGGGACACTAACACAGATACGCAGTATTTT.

This chain uses TRBV6-1 with TRBJ2-7; D ambiguous. V lost 1 base and J lost 1, with 14 bases in between. Germline CDR1 is MNHNS and CDR2 is SASEGT. CDR3 size: 16 residues. CDR3 protein: CASSEVVVDQSYEQYF. DNA of the CDR3: TGTGCCAGCAGTGAAGTTGTAGTCGATCAATCCTACGAGCAGTACTTC.

This rearrangement joins TRBV6-2 or TRBV6-3 to TRBJ2-5; 7 positions agree with TRBD1. Germline V gene lookup returns CDR1 MNHEY and CDR2 SVGEGT. V lost 8 bases and J lost 3; bases outside the gene matches: 6. The CDR3 sequence is 13 residues long. The CDR3 sequence is CASLDRVEETQYF. The CDR3 bases are TGTGCCAGCTTAGACAGGGTGGAAGAGACCCAGTACTTC.

The CDR3 nucleotides are TGCAGCGTTAATAAGCGAGGGCCTGGCCACAATGAGCAGTTCTTC. Encoded protein: CSVNKRGPGHNEQFF. The chain is built from TRBV29-1 and TRBJ2-1; D is perhaps TRBD2 (5 bases). Trimming stripped 5 bases from V and 5 bases from J, with 19 bases between. Germline CDR1 reads SQVTM; CDR2 reads ANQGSEA. The CDR3 length is 15 residues.

This clonotype was counted between two and nine times. The V gene is TRBV29-1, the J gene TRBJ2-5; D is perhaps TRBD1 or TRBD2 (6 bases each). Trimming removed 0 bases at V and 3 bases at J, with 14 bases between. CDR3 length: 15 residues. Looked up from germline, CDR1 is SQVTM and CDR2 is ANQGSEA. The chain's CDR3 is CSVEDRGRVEETQYF. The CDR3 nucleotides are TGCAGCGTTGAAGACCGGGGGCGGGTTGAAGAGACCCAGTACTTC.

This chain connects TRBV27 to TRBJ2-1; TRBD2 might be the D (5 bases). Trimming removed 3 bases from V and 4 bases from J, with 13 bases in between. This CDR3 is built from 15 residues. CDR1 and CDR2 (germline): MNHEY, SMNVEV (reference sequence). The CDR3 DNA reads as TGTGCCAGCAGTTTGGTCTCGGGATGGTACAATGAGCAGTTCTTC. Its translation: CASSLVSGWYNEQFF.

V is TRBV9 and J is TRBJ2-7, with D unresolved. CDR3 length: 14 residues. Trimming shortened V by 4 bases and J by 0 bases, and 11 bases separated the two germline ends. Germline assignment: CDR1 SGDLS and CDR2 YYNGEE. CDR3: CASSLNPDSYEQYF. CDR3 nucleotides: TGTGCCAGCAGCCTAAATCCCGACTCCTACGAGCAGTACTTC.

The chain joins TRBV29-1 to TRBJ2-7; TRBD2 is a possible D gene (6 bases). The germline V gene has CDR1 SQVTM and CDR2 ANQGSEA. The CDR3 extends over 15 amino acids. Between the trimmed V and J ends, which lost 4 bases and 5 bases, there was a span of 21 bases. The CDR3 is CSVGVAGSLGNEQYF. CDR3 nucleotides: TGCAGCGTTGGAGTGGCCGGGAGCCTTGGAAACGAGCAGTACTTC.